The 2 T cell receptor beta chains reported below all come from one sample, sequenced in a study of cytomegalovirus exposure and HLA in healthy donors. PCR employed 60 Vbeta and 13 Jbeta primers. TCRdb keeps only in-frame clones here, not all; method: immunoSEQ multiplex PCR. The table lists more than 70,000 clones, about two thirds of them singletons. Sequencing was done on a sample of PBMCs. The receptors shown here come from a woman between 45 and 65 years old in good health and CMV-seropositive.

This rearrangement joins TRBV28 to TRBJ2-5, with D maybe TRBD2 (7 bases). Judging by the DNA end, TRBJ2-7 fits better; the J call may be wrong. Germline CDR1 is MDHEN and CDR2 is SYDVKM. CDR3 length: 15 amino acids. The DNA of the CDR3 is TGTGCCAGCAGTACCCCGGGGGGCGCCTCCTACGAGCAGTACTTC. It encodes CASSTPGGASYEQYF.

The V gene is TRBV2, the J gene TRBJ1-2; perhaps TRBD1 as D (6 bases). This CDR3 comprises 16 residues. Germline CDR1 SNHLY, CDR2 FYNNEI. Trimming took 5 bases from V and 1 from J, leaving 17 bases between them. The CDR3 here is CASSLMRQALNYGYTF. The CDR3 nucleotides are TGTGCCAGCAGTTTAATGAGACAGGCCCTTAACTATGGCTACACCTTC.